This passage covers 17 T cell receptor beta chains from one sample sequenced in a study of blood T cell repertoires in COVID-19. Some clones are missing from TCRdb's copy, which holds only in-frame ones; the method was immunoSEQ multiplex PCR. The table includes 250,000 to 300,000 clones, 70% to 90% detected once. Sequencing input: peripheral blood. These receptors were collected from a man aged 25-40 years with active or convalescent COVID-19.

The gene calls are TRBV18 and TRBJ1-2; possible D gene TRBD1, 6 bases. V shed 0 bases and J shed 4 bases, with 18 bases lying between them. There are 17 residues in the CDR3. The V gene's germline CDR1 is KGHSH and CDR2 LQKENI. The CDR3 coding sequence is TGTGCCAGCTCACCACCGGACAGCCCCTCGAGAGGCTATGGCTACACCTTC. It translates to CASSPPDSPSRGYGYTF.

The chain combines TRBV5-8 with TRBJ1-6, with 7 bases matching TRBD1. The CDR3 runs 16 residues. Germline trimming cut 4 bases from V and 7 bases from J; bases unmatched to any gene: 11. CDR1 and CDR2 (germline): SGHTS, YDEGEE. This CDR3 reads CASSAYSTGNNSPLHF. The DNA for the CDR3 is TGTGCCAGCAGCGCGTACTCGACAGGGAACAATTCACCCCTCCACTTT.

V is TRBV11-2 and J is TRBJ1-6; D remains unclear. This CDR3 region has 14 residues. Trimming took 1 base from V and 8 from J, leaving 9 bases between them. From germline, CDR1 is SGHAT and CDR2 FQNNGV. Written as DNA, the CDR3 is TGTGCCAGCAGCTTAGCAGCGAGTGATTCACCCCTCCACTTT. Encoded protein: CASSLAASDSPLHF. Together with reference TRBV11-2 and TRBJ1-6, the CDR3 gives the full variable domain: EAGVAQSPRYKIIEKRQSVAFWCNPISGHATLYWYQQILGQGPKLLIQFQNNGVVDDSQLPKDRFSAERLKGVDSTLKIQPAKLEDSAVYLCASSLAASDSPLHFGNGTRLTVT.

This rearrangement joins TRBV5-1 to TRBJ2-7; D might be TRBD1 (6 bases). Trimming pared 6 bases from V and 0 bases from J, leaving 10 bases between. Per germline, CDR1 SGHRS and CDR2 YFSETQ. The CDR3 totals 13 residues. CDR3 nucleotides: TGCGCCAGCATGGCGGACAGCTCCTACGAGCAGTACTTC. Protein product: CASMADSSYEQYF. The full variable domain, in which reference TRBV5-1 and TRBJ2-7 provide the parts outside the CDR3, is KAGVTQTPRYLIKTRGQQVTLSCSPISGHRSVSWYQQTPGQGLQFLFEYFSETQRNKGNFPGRFSGRQFSNSRSEMNVSTLELGDSALYLCASMADSSYEQYFGPGTRLTVT.

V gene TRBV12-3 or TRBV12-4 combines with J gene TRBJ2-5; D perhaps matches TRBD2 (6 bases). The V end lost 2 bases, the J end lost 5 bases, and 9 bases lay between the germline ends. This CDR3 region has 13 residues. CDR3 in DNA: TGTGCCAGCAGTTTACAGGAGGGGGAGACCCAGTACTTC. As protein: CASSLQEGETQYF.

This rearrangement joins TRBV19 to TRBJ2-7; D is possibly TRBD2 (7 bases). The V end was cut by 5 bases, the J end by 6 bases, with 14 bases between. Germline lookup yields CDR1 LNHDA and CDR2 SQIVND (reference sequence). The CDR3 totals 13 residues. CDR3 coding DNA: TGTGCCAGTAGTGGGGGGGCGGGACTCGAGCAGTACTTC. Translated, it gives CASSGGAGLEQYF.

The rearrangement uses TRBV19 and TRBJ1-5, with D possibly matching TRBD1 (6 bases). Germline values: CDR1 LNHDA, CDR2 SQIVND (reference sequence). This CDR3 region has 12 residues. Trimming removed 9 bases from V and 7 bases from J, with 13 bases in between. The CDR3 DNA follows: TGTGCCAGCGGGAGGAGGGGGCAGCCCCAGCATTTT. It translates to CASGRRGQPQHF.

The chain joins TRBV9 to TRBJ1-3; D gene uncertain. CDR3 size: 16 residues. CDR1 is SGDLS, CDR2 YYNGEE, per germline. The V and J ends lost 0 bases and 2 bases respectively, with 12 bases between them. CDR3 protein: CASSVGGVQAGNTIYF. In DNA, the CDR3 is TGTGCCAGCAGCGTAGGCGGGGTTCAGGCTGGAAACACCATATATTTT.

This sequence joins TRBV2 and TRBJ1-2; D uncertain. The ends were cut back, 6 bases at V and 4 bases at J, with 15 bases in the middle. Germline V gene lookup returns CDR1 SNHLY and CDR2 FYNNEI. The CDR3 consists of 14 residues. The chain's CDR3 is CASSASREVYGYTF. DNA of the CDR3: TGTGCCAGCAGCGCTTCTCGCGAGGTCTATGGCTACACCTTC.

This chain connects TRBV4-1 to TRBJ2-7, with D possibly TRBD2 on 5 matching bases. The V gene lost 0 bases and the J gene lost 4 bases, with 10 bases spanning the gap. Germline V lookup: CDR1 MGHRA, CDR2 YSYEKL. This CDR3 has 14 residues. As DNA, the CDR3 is TGCGCCAGCAGCCAAGACGGGATGTTTTACGAGCAGTACTTC. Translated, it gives CASSQDGMFYEQYF.

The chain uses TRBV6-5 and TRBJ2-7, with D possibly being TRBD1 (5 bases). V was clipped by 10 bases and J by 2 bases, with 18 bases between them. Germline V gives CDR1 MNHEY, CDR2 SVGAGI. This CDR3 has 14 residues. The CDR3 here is CATHPSRQTYEQYF. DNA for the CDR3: TGTGCCACCCATCCCTCCCGACAGACCTACGAGCAGTACTTC.

Here the CDR3 reads CASSSPGITNTEAFF. The CDR3 DNA follows: TGTGCCAGCAGCTCACCAGGGATAACGAACACTGAAGCTTTCTTT. This chain uses TRBV5-6 with TRBJ1-1, with D maybe TRBD1 (5 bases). The CDR3 contains 15 residues. The V gene's germline CDR1 is SGHDT and CDR2 YYEEEE. The ends were cut back, 3 bases at V and 1 base at J, with 13 bases in the middle.

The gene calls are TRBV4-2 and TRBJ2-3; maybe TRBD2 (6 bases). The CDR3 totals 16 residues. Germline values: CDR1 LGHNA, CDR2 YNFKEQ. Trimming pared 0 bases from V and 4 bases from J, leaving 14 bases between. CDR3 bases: TGTGCCAGCAGCCAAGAGGGGGGAGTGTCGGCAGATACGCAGTATTTT. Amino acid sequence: CASSQEGGVSADTQYF.

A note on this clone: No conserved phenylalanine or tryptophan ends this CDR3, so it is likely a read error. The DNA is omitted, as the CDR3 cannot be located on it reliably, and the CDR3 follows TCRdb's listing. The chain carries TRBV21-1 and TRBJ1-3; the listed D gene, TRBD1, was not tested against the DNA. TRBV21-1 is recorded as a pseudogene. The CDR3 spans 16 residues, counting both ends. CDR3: CASSKSFRGTSVLLRV.

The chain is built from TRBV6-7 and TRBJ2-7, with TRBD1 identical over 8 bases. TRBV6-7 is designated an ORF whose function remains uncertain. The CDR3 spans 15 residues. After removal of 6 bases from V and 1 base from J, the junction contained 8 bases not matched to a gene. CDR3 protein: CASRLRDRLSYEQYF. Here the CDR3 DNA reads TGTGCCAGCAGGCTACGGGACAGGCTATCCTACGAGCAGTACTTC.

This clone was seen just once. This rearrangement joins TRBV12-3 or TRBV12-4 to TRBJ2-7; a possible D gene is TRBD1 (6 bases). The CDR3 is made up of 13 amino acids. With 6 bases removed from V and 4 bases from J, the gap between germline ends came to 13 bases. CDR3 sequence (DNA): TGTGCCAGCAGGATAAATACAGGGTACGAGCAGTACTTC. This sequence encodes CASRINTGYEQYF.

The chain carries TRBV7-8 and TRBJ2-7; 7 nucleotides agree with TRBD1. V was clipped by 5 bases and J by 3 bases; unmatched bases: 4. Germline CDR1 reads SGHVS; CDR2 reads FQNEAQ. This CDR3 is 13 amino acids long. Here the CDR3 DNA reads TGTGCCAGCAGCCCTGACAGGGTCTACGAGCAGTACTTC. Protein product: CASSPDRVYEQYF.